The 9 T cell receptor beta chains in this list originate from one sample, sequenced in a study of cytomegalovirus exposure and HLA in healthy donors. Vbeta (60) and Jbeta (13) primers were used in the PCR. The data were produced by immunoSEQ multiplex PCR, yet TCRdb's version contains in-frame clones alone and is incomplete. The top ten hold around 1.5% of the sample, which has under 85,000 clones, roughly 79% seen once. Material: PBMCs. The source of these receptors is a man in his forties in good health and CMV-seronegative.

This clone was observed a single time. The V gene is TRBV6-1, the J gene TRBJ2-3; D perhaps matches TRBD2 (5 bases). Germline assignment: CDR1 MNHNS and CDR2 SASEGT. Trimming cost V 3 bases and J 1 base, with 11 bases left between them. The CDR3 is 15 residues long. The DNA of the CDR3 is TGTGCCAGCAGTGACGTCGGGATCGGCACAGATACGCAGTATTTT. As protein: CASSDVGIGTDTQYF.

This chain uses TRBV5-1 with TRBJ2-1, with a tentative D call TRBD1 (5 bases). The length of the CDR3 is 17 residues. The germline CDR1 and CDR2 sequences are SGHRS and YFSETQ. Trimming removed 0 bases from V and 7 bases from J, with 20 bases in between. The CDR3 spells CASSLAVGRVKGNEQFF. The CDR3 region has the DNA TGCGCCAGCAGCTTGGCAGTGGGGCGCGTGAAGGGGAATGAGCAGTTCTTC. Full variable domain (rest looked up from reference TRBV5-1 and TRBJ2-1): KAGVTQTPRYLIKTRGQQVTLSCSPISGHRSVSWYQQTPGQGLQFLFEYFSETQRNKGNFPGRFSGRQFSNSRSEMNVSTLELGDSALYLCASSLAVGRVKGNEQFFGPGTRLTVL.

The J gene is TRBJ2-3, the V gene TRBV28, with D hard to call. CDR3 length: 12 residues. Germline V gene data show CDR1 as MDHEN and CDR2 as SYDVKM. With 5 bases removed from V and 8 bases from J, the gap between germline ends came to 11 bases. The CDR3 bases are TGTGCCAGCAGTCAACTACATTCTACGCAGTATTTT. Translation gives CASSQLHSTQYF.

A remark on this clone: One end of the junction is discordant with germline, which a read error may explain. This sequence joins TRBV10-3 and TRBJ2-6, with TRBD1 identical over 7 bases. This CDR3 has 20 residues. Looked up from germline, CDR1 is ENHRY and CDR2 is SYGVKD. CDR3 nucleotides: TGTGCCATCAGTGAGACTCGGACAGGAAGATACCGCTCTGGGGCCAACGGCCTGACTTTC. Residues: CAISETRTGRYRSGANGLTF.

This chain links TRBV10-1 with TRBJ2-2, with a possible D match to TRBD1 (6 bases). The germline CDR1 and CDR2 sequences are WNHNN and SYGVQD (reference sequence). The ends were cut back, 9 bases at V and 6 bases at J, with 11 bases in the middle. The CDR3 loop spans 12 amino acids. Here the CDR3 reads CASCQGSGELFF. The CDR3 DNA sequence: TGCGCCAGTTGTCAGGGGTCCGGGGAGCTGTTTTTT.

This clone has only one observation. One end of the junction fails to match germline, which may point to a read error. This chain links TRBV7-9 with TRBJ2-7; possibly TRBD1 for D (7 bases). The CDR3 runs 14 residues. Germline values: CDR1 SEHNR, CDR2 FQNEAQ (reference sequence). The CDR3 sequence: CSSAAGQSSYEQYF. The CDR3 DNA reads TGTTCCAGCGCGGCGGGACAGAGCTCCTACGAGCAGTACTTC.

The V gene is TRBV28, the J gene TRBJ2-5, with TRBD1 as a possible D gene (6 bases). The J call could be wrong; TRBJ2-7 is a better fit for the DNA end. This CDR3 has 13 amino acids. Germline values: CDR1 MDHEN, CDR2 SYDVKM. The CDR3 sequence is CASSAQGSYEQYF. Here the CDR3 DNA reads TGTGCCAGCAGTGCACAGGGCTCCTACGAGCAGTACTTC.

The V and J genes are TRBV6-5 and TRBJ2-5; 7 bases agree with TRBD1. Germline-derived CDR1 and CDR2 are MNHEY and SVGAGI. The CDR3 consists of 13 residues. The junction had 3 bases not matched to a gene; V was cut back by 6 bases and J by 2 bases. Here the CDR3 DNA reads TGTGCCAGCAGCACGACAGGGCAAGAGACCCAGTACTTC. Residues: CASSTTGQETQYF.

With regard to this clone: An end of the junction differs from the germline gene, which may be a read error. Other nucleotide sequences from this sample produce the same CDR3. The V gene is TRBV18, the J gene TRBJ2-2; 10 nucleotides line up with TRBD1. The V gene's germline CDR1 is KGHSH and CDR2 LQKENI. The CDR3 has 17 residues. The CDR3, as DNA: TGTGCCAGTTCACCGACGCTCGGACAGGGGGACACCGGGGAGCTGTTTTTT. It is translated as CASSPTLGQGDTGELFF.